Below are 25 T cell receptor beta chains sequenced from a single sample in a study of cytomegalovirus exposure and HLA in healthy donors. The PCR made use of 60 Vbeta and 13 Jbeta primers. Method: immunoSEQ multiplex PCR; TCRdb's copy keeps in-frame clones and lacks some. The data hold 250,000 to 350,000 clones, with roughly 89% observed a single time. Sequencing used PBMCs. The receptors stem from a man aged 35 to 55 in good health and CMV-seropositive.

The CDR3 region has the DNA TGTGCCAGCAGAACAGGGGGTCCGAACACTGAAGCTTTCTTT. It translates to CASRTGGPNTEAFF. V usage is TRBV2 and J usage is TRBJ1-1; 8 bases are a match to TRBD1. From germline, CDR1 is SNHLY and CDR2 FYNNEI. The CDR3 sequence is 14 residues long. J was trimmed by 1 base and V by 6 bases; bases with no gene match: 4.

This chain connects TRBV28 to TRBJ2-3; TRBD1 aligns across 7 bases. The V gene end was trimmed by 2 bases and the J gene end by 3 bases; junction bases not matched to a gene: 2. CDR1 MDHEN and CDR2 SYDVKM come from the germline V gene. The CDR3 sequence is 14 residues long. CDR3 DNA sequence: TGTGCCAGCAGTTTAGTACAGGGGACAGATACGCAGTATTTT. This codes for CASSLVQGTDTQYF.

This chain links TRBV7-3 with TRBJ2-6; TRBD1 matches 10 bases. The V gene end was trimmed by 1 base and the J gene end by 4 bases; junction bases not matched to a gene: 7. CDR1 and CDR2 from the germline V gene are SGHTA and FQGTGA. CDR3 size: 18 residues. CDR3 bases: TGTGCCAGCAGCTTAAGACAGGGGGCGCGGAGAGGGGCCAACGTCCTGACTTTC. Its protein is CASSLRQGARRGANVLTF.

The V call is TRBV4-3, the J call TRBJ2-7; unclear D gene. The ends were cut back, 1 base at V and 6 bases at J, with 7 bases in the middle. Germline V gene data show CDR1 as LGHNA and CDR2 as YSLEER. The CDR3 loop spans 12 amino acids. CDR3 region: CASSQVGGEQYF. CDR3 bases: TGCGCCAGCAGCCAAGTAGGCGGCGAGCAGTACTTC.

This clone was picked up one time. The chain employs TRBV6-1 and TRBJ1-1, with D unresolved. The V gene's germline CDR1 is MNHNS and CDR2 SASEGT. The CDR3 loop spans 14 amino acids. The germline V and J ends were trimmed by 4 bases and 4 bases, with 13 bases remaining between them. Written as DNA, the CDR3 is TGTGCCAGCAGTGTCGGTGGGCCTGGCACTGAAGCTTTCTTT. Translated, it gives CASSVGGPGTEAFF.

This clone was seen only once. This chain connects TRBV19 to TRBJ2-2; perhaps TRBD1 as D (6 bases). This CDR3 contains 15 residues. Germline V gene data show CDR1 as LNHDA and CDR2 as SQIVND (reference sequence). Trimming removed 5 bases from V and 4 bases from J, with 14 bases in between. The CDR3 region is CASSRFTGSTGELFF. CDR3 nucleotide sequence: TGTGCCAGTAGTCGATTCACAGGGAGCACCGGGGAGCTGTTTTTT. The whole variable domain, filled in from reference TRBV19 and TRBJ2-2, reads DGGITQSPKYLFRKEGQNVTLSCEQNLNHDAMYWYRQDPGQGLRLIYYSQIVNDFQKGDIAEGYSVSREKKESFPLTVTSAQKNPTAFYLCASSRFTGSTGELFFGEGSRLTVL.

In its sample, this clone was seen once. The chain couples TRBV19 to TRBJ2-1; 9 bases match TRBD2. The V and J ends lost 5 bases and 3 bases, in that order; junction bases with no gene match: 8. The germline CDR1 and CDR2 sequences are LNHDA and SQIVND (reference sequence). The CDR3 runs to 16 residues. CDR3 amino acids: CASSPRLAGHYNEQFF. For the CDR3, the DNA is TGTGCCAGTAGTCCTCGTCTAGCGGGACACTACAATGAGCAGTTCTTC.

The gene calls are TRBV27 and TRBJ2-1; TRBD2 matches at 13 bases. CDR1 is MNHEY, CDR2 SMNVEV, per germline (reference sequence). With V trimmed by 0 bases and J by 10 bases, 0 bases remained unmatched. The CDR3 totals 14 residues. The CDR3 DNA follows: TGTGCCAGCAGTTTATCGGGACTAGCGGGAGAGCAGTTCTTC. It specifies CASSLSGLAGEQFF.

With regard to this clone: The identical CDR3 is also encoded by other nucleotide sequences in the sample. The J gene is TRBJ2-7, the V gene TRBV19, with 11 bases identical to TRBD1. The germline gives CDR1 LNHDA, CDR2 SQIVND (reference sequence). Unmatched junction bases numbered 3, after V lost 4 bases and J lost 4 bases. The CDR3 is 14 amino acids. The CDR3 sequence: CASSSGQGAYEQYF. The CDR3 coding sequence is TGTGCCAGTAGTAGCGGACAGGGGGCGTACGAGCAGTACTTC.

The gene calls are TRBV5-6 and TRBJ2-7; possibly TRBD2 for D (5 bases). Trimming pared 0 bases from V and 2 bases from J, leaving 12 bases between. Germline V gene data show CDR1 as SGHDT and CDR2 as YYEEEE. The CDR3 totals 15 residues. CDR3 in DNA: TGTGCCAGCAGCTTGGTATGGGAGTTAACCTACGAGCAGTACTTC. As protein: CASSLVWELTYEQYF.

The genes are TRBV19 and TRBJ2-3, with 8 bases matching TRBD1. J was trimmed by 5 bases and V by 5 bases; bases with no gene match: 6. In germline, CDR1 is LNHDA, CDR2 SQIVND (reference sequence). The CDR3 covers 14 residues. The CDR3 loop is CASSPRQGIDTQYF. CDR3 DNA sequence: TGTGCCAGTAGTCCAAGACAGGGGATAGATACGCAGTATTTT. The full variable domain, completed using reference TRBV19 and TRBJ2-3, is DGGITQSPKYLFRKEGQNVTLSCEQNLNHDAMYWYRQDPGQGLRLIYYSQIVNDFQKGDIAEGYSVSREKKESFPLTVTSAQKNPTAFYLCASSPRQGIDTQYFGPGTRLTVL.

The chain is built from TRBV28 and TRBJ1-5, with TRBD1 as a possible D gene (5 bases). This CDR3 spans 15 amino acids. The V and J ends lost 5 bases and 3 bases respectively, with 14 bases between them. The germline gives CDR1 MDHEN, CDR2 SYDVKM. Written as DNA, the CDR3 is TGTGCCAGCAGTCTTACAGGAGAATTCAATCAGCCCCAGCATTTT. Translating it yields CASSLTGEFNQPQHF.

This clone was observed a single time. V gene TRBV11-2 combines with J gene TRBJ2-7; maybe TRBD1 (6 bases). The CDR3 length is 15 residues. The germline V gene has CDR1 SGHAT and CDR2 FQNNGV. With 5 bases removed from V and 3 bases from J, the gap between germline ends came to 17 bases. The CDR3 spells CASSRGTPRGYEQYF. CDR3 DNA sequence: TGTGCCAGCAGCCGTGGGACACCCCGGGGCTACGAGCAGTACTTC. The whole variable domain, remainder taken from reference TRBV11-2 and TRBJ2-7, is EAGVAQSPRYKIIEKRQSVAFWCNPISGHATLYWYQQILGQGPKLLIQFQNNGVVDDSQLPKDRFSAERLKGVDSTLKIQPAKLEDSAVYLCASSRGTPRGYEQYFGPGTRLTVT.

A remark on this clone: A read error may produce the germline difference seen at one junction end. V and J are TRBV27 and TRBJ1-1; D possibly corresponds to TRBD1 (5 bases). This CDR3 comprises 16 residues. Germline V CDR1 and CDR2: MNHEY, SMNVEV (reference sequence). The CDR3 sequence is CASSLRMAGKNTEASF. The CDR3 DNA sequence: TGTGCCAGCAGTTTACGGATGGCAGGGAAGAACACTGAAGCTTCCTTT.

The rearrangement links TRBV5-1 to TRBJ1-1; weak D call: TRBD1 (6 bases). The ends were cut back, 1 base at V and 3 bases at J, with 19 bases in the middle. The germline CDR1 and CDR2 sequences are SGHRS and YFSETQ. The CDR3 loop spans 17 amino acids. CDR3 protein: CASSLRATGGRDTEAFF. DNA for the CDR3: TGCGCCAGCAGCTTGCGAGCGACAGGTGGGCGGGACACTGAAGCTTTCTTT.

This chain uses TRBV5-6 with TRBJ2-7; D perhaps matches TRBD1 (5 bases). Germline CDR1 reads SGHDT; CDR2 reads YYEEEE. Trimming cost V 2 bases and J 4 bases, with 7 bases left between them. The CDR3 has 12 residues. For the CDR3, the DNA is TGTGCCAGCAGCTTACAGGATTACGAGCAGTACTTC. It codes for CASSLQDYEQYF.

The chain is built from TRBV4-1 and TRBJ2-2; 8 bases fit TRBD2. The germline gives CDR1 MGHRA, CDR2 YSYEKL. CDR3 size: 17 residues. Unmatched junction bases numbered 7, after V lost 0 bases and J lost 4 bases. CDR3 amino acids: CASSQDASGLVTGELFF. CDR3 sequence (DNA): TGCGCCAGCAGCCAAGACGCCTCGGGACTAGTCACCGGGGAGCTGTTTTTT.

This rearrangement joins TRBV27 to TRBJ2-2; 14 positions agree with TRBD2. The V gene end was trimmed by 5 bases and the J gene end by 7 bases; junction bases not matched to a gene: 9. This CDR3 is built from 17 residues. Germline loops: CDR1 MNHEY, CDR2 SMNVEV (reference sequence). CDR3 sequence: CASSLRLAGGPIGELFF. In DNA, the CDR3 is TGTGCCAGCAGTCTCCGACTAGCGGGAGGGCCAATCGGGGAGCTGTTTTTT.

This rearrangement joins TRBV27 to TRBJ2-1; TRBD1 might be the D (6 bases). V was cut by 5 bases and J by 0 bases, with 11 bases left in between. The CDR3 consists of 15 residues. The germline V gene encodes CDR1 MNHEY and CDR2 SMNVEV (reference sequence). The CDR3 loop is CASSPRGSSYNEQFF. The CDR3 nucleotides are TGTGCCAGCAGTCCCAGGGGCAGCTCCTACAATGAGCAGTTCTTC.

This chain joins TRBV9 and TRBJ2-1; TRBD2 aligns across 7 bases. The germline gives CDR1 SGDLS, CDR2 YYNGEE. V shed 3 bases, J shed 8 bases, and the junction held 14 bases outside the gene matches. CDR3 length: 16 amino acids. CDR3: CASSEPLGGSGDEQFF. The CDR3 coding sequence is TGTGCCAGCAGCGAGCCCTTAGGCGGGAGTGGCGATGAGCAGTTCTTC.

The sample holds one count of this clone. This chain joins TRBV7-9 and TRBJ2-2; maybe TRBD1 (6 bases). CDR1 is SEHNR, CDR2 FQNEAQ, per germline (reference sequence). Trimming cost V 2 bases and J 6 bases, with 16 bases left between them. This CDR3 has 16 residues. The CDR3 sequence: CASSLSTGRLPGELFF. The CDR3 DNA reads as TGTGCCAGCAGCTTAAGTACAGGGAGACTTCCCGGGGAGCTGTTTTTT.

The chain employs TRBV7-2 and TRBJ1-1, with 7 bases lining up with TRBD1. Losses at the gene ends were 5 bases for V and 0 bases for J; bases not matched to a gene: 6. The CDR3 has 15 amino acids. In germline, CDR1 is SGHTA, CDR2 FQGNSA. In nucleotides, the CDR3 is TGTGCCAGCAGCCAAGGGGGCAGGATGAACACTGAAGCTTTCTTT. As protein: CASSQGGRMNTEAFF.

This clone was observed a few times. The chain recombines TRBV6-5 with TRBJ2-7, with D maybe TRBD2 (5 bases). CDR1 is MNHEY, CDR2 SVGAGI, per germline. Trimming shortened V by 8 bases and J by 3 bases, and 11 bases separated the two germline ends. The CDR3 consists of 12 residues. The CDR3, as DNA: TGTGCCAGCTCATCGACTATCTACGAGCAGTACTTC. It is translated as CASSSTIYEQYF.

The CDR3 DNA reads as TGTGCCAGCAGCGAGACAGGCGAGACAGATACGCAGTATTTT. This sequence encodes CASSETGETDTQYF. V usage is TRBV11-2 and J usage is TRBJ2-3, with D possibly being TRBD1 (6 bases). Germline assignment: CDR1 SGHAT and CDR2 FQNNGV. V was pared by 5 bases and J by 3 bases, with 12 bases between. There are 14 residues in the CDR3.

The rearrangement joins TRBV11-2 to TRBJ2-1, with no clear D. V lost 0 bases, J lost 8 bases, and 14 bases lay in between. Germline CDR1 and CDR2: SGHAT and FQNNGV. CDR3 length equals 15 residues. The CDR3 nucleotides are TGTGCCAGCAGCTTAGATCGTAGTAGAATCTATGAGCAGTTCTTC. Amino acid sequence: CASSLDRSRIYEQFF.